This entry lists 27 T cell receptor beta chains sequenced from one sample in a study of cytomegalovirus exposure and HLA in healthy donors. The PCR contained 60 Vbeta and 13 Jbeta primers. The assay was immunoSEQ multiplex PCR, and TCRdb's table has in-frame clones only and misses some. The sample has 40,000 or so clones; 87% are singletons. What was sequenced was PBMCs. The receptors originated from a woman aged 40 to 50 in good health and CMV-seropositive.

V usage is TRBV5-5 and J usage is TRBJ2-5; 8 nucleotides agree with TRBD2. The CDR3 extends over 18 amino acids. Trimming removed 2 bases from V and 1 base from J; junction bases left unmatched: 13. Germline CDR1 and CDR2: SGHKS and YYEKEE (reference sequence). The CDR3 spells CASSFTGRRRGAQETQYF. DNA of the CDR3: TGTGCCAGCAGCTTTACCGGGAGGCGGCGGGGGGCCCAAGAGACCCAGTACTTC.

The chain couples TRBV20-1 to TRBJ1-1; unclear D gene. V was cut by 4 bases and J by 9 bases, with 9 bases left in between. Looked up from germline, CDR1 is DFQATT and CDR2 is SNEGSKA (reference sequence). The CDR3 has 10 amino acids. Written as DNA, the CDR3 is TGCAGTGCTACCCGTTCCCAAGCTTTCTTT. It specifies CSATRSQAFF.

The rearrangement links TRBV5-5 to TRBJ1-5, with TRBD1 as a possible D gene (5 bases). The CDR3 is made up of 15 amino acids. Germline V gene sequence: CDR1 SGHKS, CDR2 YYEKEE (reference sequence). V shed 3 bases and J shed 4 bases, with 14 bases lying between them. The CDR3 DNA reads TGTGCCAGCAGCTCCGTGGAGGGGAGTAATCAGCCCCAGCATTTT. This codes for CASSSVEGSNQPQHF.

A word on this clone: Relative to the germline gene, one junction end is altered; a read error may explain this. This rearrangement joins TRBV28 to TRBJ2-5, with D perhaps TRBD2 (7 bases). Germline CDR1 MDHEN, CDR2 SYDVKM. This CDR3 comprises 14 residues. The CDR3 DNA follows: TGTGCCAGCAGTTTAGTGGGGGGGGCCGAGACCCGGTACTTC. Translating gives CASSLVGGAETRYF.

The rearrangement links TRBV29-1 to TRBJ2-2, with 9 bases lining up with TRBD2. Germline V CDR1 and CDR2: SQVTM, ANQGSEA. Trimming at V came to 0 bases and at J to 4 bases, leaving 6 bases not matched to a gene. CDR3 length equals 16 residues. CDR3 nucleotide sequence: TGCAGCGTTGAAGAGGGGCTAGCGGGGTTCACCGGGGAGCTGTTTTTT. As protein: CSVEEGLAGFTGELFF.

The V call is TRBV6-4, the J call TRBJ1-6; 9 bases fit TRBD1. This CDR3 region has 18 residues. CDR1 is MRHNA and CDR2 is SNTAGT in the germline V gene. V lost 7 bases to trimming and J lost 2 bases; unmatched junction nucleotides: 12. CDR3 amino acids: CASTHGQGTGAYNSPLHF. Written as DNA, the CDR3 is TGTGCCAGCACCCATGGACAGGGGACGGGGGCCTATAATTCACCCCTCCACTTT.

This clone appeared a single time. This chain uses TRBV7-3 with TRBJ2-2, with unresolved D. The CDR3 covers 17 residues. CDR1 is SGHTA, CDR2 FQGTGA, per germline. The V end lost 0 bases, the J end lost 3 bases, and 14 bases lay between the germline ends. This CDR3 is CASSLTHHSTYTGELFF. CDR3 in DNA: TGTGCCAGCAGCTTAACCCATCACAGTACCTACACCGGGGAGCTGTTTTTT.

The chain carries TRBV5-1 and TRBJ1-3, with D perhaps TRBD1 (5 bases). V shed 5 bases and J shed 1 base, with 13 bases lying between them. The CDR3 spans 15 residues. The germline V gene has CDR1 SGHRS and CDR2 YFSETQ. CDR3 sequence (DNA): TGCGCCAGCAGTCGGGACTCTGGTTCTGGAAACACCATATATTTT. Protein: CASSRDSGSGNTIYF.

The gene calls are TRBV7-6 and TRBJ2-3, with 11 nucleotides matching TRBD2. Germline CDR1 and CDR2: SGHVS and FNYEAQ. Germline trimming cut 5 bases from V and 3 bases from J; bases unmatched to any gene: 4. This CDR3 region has 15 residues. The CDR3 sequence: CASSTSGGITDTQYF. CDR3 DNA sequence: TGTGCCAGCAGCACTAGCGGGGGAATTACAGATACGCAGTATTTT.

This clone was observed a few times. This rearrangement joins TRBV9 to TRBJ1-5, with a possible D match to TRBD1 (6 bases). The CDR3 is 15 residues long. CDR1 SGDLS and CDR2 YYNGEE come from the germline V gene. V was clipped by 4 bases and J by 5 bases, with 16 bases between them. In DNA, the CDR3 is TGTGCCAGCAGCTCTCCCGGGACAATAGATCAGCCCCAGCATTTT. Translation gives CASSSPGTIDQPQHF.

The chain joins TRBV7-9 to TRBJ1-1, with D unclear. The CDR3 length is 14 residues. Trimming stripped 2 bases from V and 1 base from J, with 8 bases between. Germline CDR1 and CDR2: SEHNR and FQNEAQ (reference sequence). DNA for the CDR3: TGTGCCAGCAGCTTAAAACCACAGAACACTGAAGCTTTCTTT. Protein sequence: CASSLKPQNTEAFF.

The V and J genes are TRBV5-5 and TRBJ1-4, with 7 bases that match TRBD1. CDR3 length: 15 amino acids. CDR1 and CDR2 (germline): SGHKS, YYEKEE (reference sequence). V shed 4 bases and J 7 bases; nucleotides not matched to a gene: 10. The CDR3 loop reads CASSRGDRVSEKLFF. CDR3 nucleotide sequence: TGTGCCAGCAGCAGGGGAGACAGGGTGTCTGAAAAACTGTTTTTT.

The chain links TRBV10-3 to TRBJ2-2; D is unresolved. V lost 2 bases and J 5 bases, leaving 9 bases between the germline ends. This CDR3 has 14 amino acids. In germline, CDR1 is ENHRY, CDR2 SYGVKD. The CDR3 is CAISEAETTGELFF. As DNA, the CDR3 is TGTGCCATCAGTGAGGCGGAGACGACCGGGGAGCTGTTTTTT.

V and J are TRBV2 and TRBJ1-5; D is possibly TRBD1 (5 bases). Germline lookup yields CDR1 SNHLY and CDR2 FYNNEI. The CDR3 spans 13 residues. V shed 7 bases and J shed 3 bases, with 10 bases lying between them. The CDR3: CASMWTPNQPQHF. For the CDR3, the DNA is TGTGCCAGCATGTGGACACCCAATCAGCCCCAGCATTTT. Supplemented by reference TRBV2 and TRBJ1-5, the full variable domain reads EPEVTQTPSHQVTQMGQEVILRCVPISNHLYFYWYRQILGQKVEFLVSFYNNEISEKSEIFDDQFSVERPDGSNFTLKIRSTKLEDSAMYFCASMWTPNQPQHFGDGTRLSIL.

V gene TRBV7-3 combines with J gene TRBJ2-2; TRBD1 matches at 9 bases. V lost 5 bases, J lost 4 bases, and 5 bases stayed unmatched. Germline V gives CDR1 SGHTA, CDR2 FQGTGA. The CDR3 has 15 amino acids. This CDR3 is CASSKQGASTGELFF. DNA for the CDR3: TGTGCCAGCAGCAAACAGGGGGCTAGCACCGGGGAGCTGTTTTTT. The full variable domain, rest sourced from reference TRBV7-3 and TRBJ2-2, is GAGVSQTPSNKVTEKGKYVELRCDPISGHTALYWYRQSLGQGPEFLIYFQGTGAADDSGLPNDRFFAVRPEGSVSTLKIQRTERGDSAVYLCASSKQGASTGELFFGEGSRLTVL.

This sequence joins TRBV15 and TRBJ2-1; D gene unclear. V shed 2 bases and J shed 10 bases, with 9 bases lying between them. Germline V CDR1 and CDR2: LNHNV, YYDKDF (reference sequence). The CDR3 is made up of 12 amino acids. CDR3 bases: TGTGCCACCAGCAGACCCGAACAAGAGCAGTTCTTC. This translates into CATSRPEQEQFF.

This clone was seen more than once but under ten times. The chain carries TRBV7-2 and TRBJ2-5; TRBD2 aligns across 14 bases. The CDR3 length is 17 residues. Trimming took 5 bases from V and 4 from J; bases not matched to a gene: 9. Germline CDR1 reads SGHTA; CDR2 reads FQGNSA. CDR3 nucleotides: TGTGCCAGCAGCCCCGCCCGACTAGCGGGAGGGCCAGAGACCCAGTACTTC. Amino acids: CASSPARLAGGPETQYF.

This sequence joins TRBV18 and TRBJ1-1, with D perhaps matching TRBD1 (5 bases). This CDR3 has 13 residues. Germline CDR1 KGHSH, CDR2 LQKENI. With 5 bases removed from V and 0 bases from J, the gap between germline ends came to 7 bases. Here the CDR3 reads CASSGGMNTEAFF. DNA of the CDR3: TGTGCCAGCTCAGGGGGGATGAACACTGAAGCTTTCTTT. The whole variable domain, filled in from reference TRBV18 and TRBJ1-1, reads NAGVMQNPRHLVRRRGQEARLRCSPMKGHSHVYWYRQLPEEGLKFMVYLQKENIIDESGMPKERFSAEFPKEGPSILRIQQVVRGDSAAYFCASSGGMNTEAFFGQGTRLTVV.

The CDR3 nucleotides read TGTGCCAGCAGCGTAGTTCCAGGGGTGGGAGGCTACACCTTC. It translates to CASSVVPGVGGYTF. The chain is built from TRBV9 and TRBJ1-2; possible D gene TRBD1, 6 bases. CDR1 is SGDLS, CDR2 YYNGEE, per germline. The germline V and J ends were trimmed by 0 bases and 8 bases, with 14 bases remaining between them. This CDR3 has 14 amino acids.

Points on this clone: The same CDR3 also results from other DNA sequences found in this sample. The rearrangement links TRBV7-9 to TRBJ2-2, with D possibly TRBD1 on 6 matching bases. CDR3 length: 15 residues. Germline loops: CDR1 SEHNR, CDR2 FQNEAQ (reference sequence). V lost 5 bases and J 1 base, leaving 11 bases between the germline ends. The CDR3 loop is CASSKRTVNTGELFF. CDR3 DNA: TGTGCCAGCAGCAAACGGACAGTGAACACCGGGGAGCTGTTTTTT.

This clone was seen more than once but under ten times. The rearrangement uses TRBV18 and TRBJ1-6; D gene ambiguous. The germline gives CDR1 KGHSH, CDR2 LQKENI. The CDR3 spans 13 residues. V lost 2 bases and J lost 14, with 13 bases in between. This CDR3 reads CASSPGFGLALHF. The DNA of the CDR3 is TGTGCCAGCTCACCAGGTTTTGGCCTGGCCCTCCACTTT. Drawing the rest from reference TRBV18 and TRBJ1-6, the complete variable domain is NAGVMQNPRHLVRRRGQEARLRCSPMKGHSHVYWYRQLPEEGLKFMVYLQKENIIDESGMPKERFSAEFPKEGPSILRIQQVVRGDSAAYFCASSPGFGLALHFGNGTRLTVT.

The chain combines TRBV15 with TRBJ2-4; 10 nucleotides agree with TRBD1. This CDR3 region has 15 residues. Losses at the gene ends were 0 bases for V and 7 bases for J; bases not matched to a gene: 3. Germline V CDR1 and CDR2: LNHNV, YYDKDF (reference sequence). CDR3 sequence reads: CATSRDPGQGNIQYF. The CDR3 DNA reads TGTGCCACCAGCAGAGATCCGGGACAGGGGAACATTCAGTACTTC.

The V and J genes are TRBV19 and TRBJ2-7, with 8 bases identical to TRBD1. V lost 6 bases and J lost 5; bases outside the gene matches: 18. The CDR3 covers 17 residues. Germline lookup yields CDR1 LNHDA and CDR2 SQIVND (reference sequence). The CDR3: CASSISGIRQGSHEQYF. The CDR3 coding sequence is TGTGCCAGTAGCATCTCTGGGATTCGACAGGGGAGCCACGAGCAGTACTTC.

This clone showed up just once. The chain employs TRBV7-6 and TRBJ2-3; a weak D match, TRBD1 (6 bases). Trimming shortened V by 5 bases and J by 6 bases, and 15 bases separated the two germline ends. From germline, CDR1 is SGHVS and CDR2 FNYEAQ. CDR3 length equals 14 residues. The CDR3 reads CASSRFSGEDTQYF. The CDR3, as DNA: TGTGCCAGCAGCCGTTTTTCAGGGGAGGATACGCAGTATTTT.

The chain has TRBV19 and TRBJ1-2; the match to TRBD1 covers 8 bases. With V trimmed by 7 bases and J by 3 bases, 10 bases remained unmatched. From germline, CDR1 is LNHDA and CDR2 SQIVND (reference sequence). This CDR3 spans 15 amino acids. The CDR3: CASNSPDRGYYGYTF. Written as DNA, the CDR3 is TGTGCCAGTAATTCCCCCGACAGGGGCTACTATGGCTACACCTTC.

The chain is built from TRBV7-9 and TRBJ2-1; 11 nucleotides match TRBD2. Germline V lookup: CDR1 SEHNR, CDR2 FQNEAQ (reference sequence). Germline trimming cut 6 bases from V and 6 bases from J; bases unmatched to any gene: 7. This CDR3 has 15 amino acids. CDR3 protein: CASSFTSGRGNEQFF. CDR3 nucleotide sequence: TGTGCCAGCAGTTTTACTAGCGGGAGAGGCAATGAGCAGTTCTTC.

This clone appeared once. The CDR3 loop reads CASSQERGGDTDTQYF. CDR3 DNA sequence: TGTGCCAGCAGCCAAGAGCGGGGGGGGGACACAGATACGCAGTATTTT. The V gene is TRBV14, the J gene TRBJ2-3; 9 positions match TRBD2. CDR1 is SGHDN, CDR2 FVKESK, per germline. The CDR3 runs 16 residues. The J segment lost 2 bases and the V segment lost 0 bases, leaving 3 bases of the junction unmatched.